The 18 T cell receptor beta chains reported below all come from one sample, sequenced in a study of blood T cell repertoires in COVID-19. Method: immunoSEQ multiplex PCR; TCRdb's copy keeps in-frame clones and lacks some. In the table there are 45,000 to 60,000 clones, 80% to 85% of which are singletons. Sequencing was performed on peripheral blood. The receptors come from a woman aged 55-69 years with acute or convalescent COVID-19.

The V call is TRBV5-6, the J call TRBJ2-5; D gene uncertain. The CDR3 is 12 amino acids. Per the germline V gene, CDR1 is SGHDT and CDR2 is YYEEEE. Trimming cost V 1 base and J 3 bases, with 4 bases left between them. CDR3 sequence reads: CASSLYKETQYF. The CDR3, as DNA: TGTGCCAGCAGCTTGTATAAAGAGACCCAGTACTTC.

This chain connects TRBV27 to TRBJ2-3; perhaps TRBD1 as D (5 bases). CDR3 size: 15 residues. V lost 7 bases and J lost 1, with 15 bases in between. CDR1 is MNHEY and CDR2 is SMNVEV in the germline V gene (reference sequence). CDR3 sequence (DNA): TGTGCCAGCATTCCCCCAGGGTTGCGCACAGATACGCAGTATTTT. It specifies CASIPPGLRTDTQYF.

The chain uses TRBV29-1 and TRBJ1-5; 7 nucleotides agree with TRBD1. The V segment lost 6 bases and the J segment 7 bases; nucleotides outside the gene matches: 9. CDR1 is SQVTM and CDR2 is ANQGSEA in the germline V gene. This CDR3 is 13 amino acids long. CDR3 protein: CSVARGHGQPQHF. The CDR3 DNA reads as TGCAGCGTCGCAAGGGGGCATGGCCAGCCCCAGCATTTT.

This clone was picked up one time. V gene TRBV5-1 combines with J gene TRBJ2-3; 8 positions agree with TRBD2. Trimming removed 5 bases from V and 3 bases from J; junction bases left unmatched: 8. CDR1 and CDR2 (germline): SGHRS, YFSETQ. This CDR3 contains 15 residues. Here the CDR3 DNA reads TGCGCCAGCAGAATCCAAGCGGGGGCTACAGATACGCAGTATTTT. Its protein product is CASRIQAGATDTQYF.

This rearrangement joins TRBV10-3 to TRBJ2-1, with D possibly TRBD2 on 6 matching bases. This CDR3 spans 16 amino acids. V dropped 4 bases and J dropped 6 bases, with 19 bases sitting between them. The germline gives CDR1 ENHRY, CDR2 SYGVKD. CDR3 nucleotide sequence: TGTGCCATCAGTGGACTTGGGCCTAGCGTAGGCAATGAGCAGTTCTTC. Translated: CAISGLGPSVGNEQFF.

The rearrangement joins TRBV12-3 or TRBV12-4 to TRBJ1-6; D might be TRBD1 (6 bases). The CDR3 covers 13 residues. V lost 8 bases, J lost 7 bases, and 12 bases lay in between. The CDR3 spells CASGGGGNSPLHF. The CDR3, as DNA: TGTGCCAGCGGAGGGGGGGGAAATTCACCCCTCCACTTT.

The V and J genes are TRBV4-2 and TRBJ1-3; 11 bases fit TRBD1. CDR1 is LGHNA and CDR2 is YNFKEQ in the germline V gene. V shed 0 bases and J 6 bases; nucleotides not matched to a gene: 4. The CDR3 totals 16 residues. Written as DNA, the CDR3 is TGTGCCAGCAGCCAAGATGGGGACAGGGGGTTAAACACCATATATTTT. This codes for CASSQDGDRGLNTIYF.

The chain's CDR3 is CASSPQERSPLHF. The CDR3 nucleotides read TGCGCCAGCAGCCCCCAAGAGCGTTCACCCCTCCACTTT. This chain joins TRBV5-1 and TRBJ1-6; D is ambiguous. Germline V gene sequence: CDR1 SGHRS, CDR2 YFSETQ. This CDR3 region has 13 residues. V was shortened by 4 bases and J by 9 bases, with 11 bases between the two germline ends.

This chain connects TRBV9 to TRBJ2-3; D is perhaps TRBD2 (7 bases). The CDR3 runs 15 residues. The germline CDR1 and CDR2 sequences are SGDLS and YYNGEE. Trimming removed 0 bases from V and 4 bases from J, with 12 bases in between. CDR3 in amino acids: CASSVVGGGADTQYF. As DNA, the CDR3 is TGTGCCAGCAGCGTAGTGGGCGGGGGCGCAGATACGCAGTATTTT.

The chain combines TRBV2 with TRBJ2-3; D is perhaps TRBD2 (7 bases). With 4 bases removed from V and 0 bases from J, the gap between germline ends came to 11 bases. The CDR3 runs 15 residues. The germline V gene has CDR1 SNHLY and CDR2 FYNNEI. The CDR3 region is CASSAAGASTDTQYF. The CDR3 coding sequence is TGTGCCAGCAGTGCTGCGGGGGCTAGCACAGATACGCAGTATTTT.

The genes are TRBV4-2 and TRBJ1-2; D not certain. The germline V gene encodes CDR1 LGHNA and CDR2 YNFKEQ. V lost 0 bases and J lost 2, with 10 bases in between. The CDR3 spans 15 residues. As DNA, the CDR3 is TGTGCCAGCAGCCAAGACCTGGCGGGGAACTATGGCTACACCTTC. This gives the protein CASSQDLAGNYGYTF.

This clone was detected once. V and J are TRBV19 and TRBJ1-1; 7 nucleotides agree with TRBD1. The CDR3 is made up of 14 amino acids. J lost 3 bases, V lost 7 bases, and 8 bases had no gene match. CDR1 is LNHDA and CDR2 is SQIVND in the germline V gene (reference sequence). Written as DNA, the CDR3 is TGTGCCAGTAACGGGGACAGCCTATACACTGAAGCTTTCTTT. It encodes CASNGDSLYTEAFF.

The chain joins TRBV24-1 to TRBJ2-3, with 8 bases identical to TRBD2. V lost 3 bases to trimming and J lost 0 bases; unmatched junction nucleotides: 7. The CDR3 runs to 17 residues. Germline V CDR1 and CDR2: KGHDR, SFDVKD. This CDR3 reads CATSDPGSGASTDTQYF. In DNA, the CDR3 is TGTGCCACCAGTGATCCTGGTAGCGGGGCTAGCACAGATACGCAGTATTTT.

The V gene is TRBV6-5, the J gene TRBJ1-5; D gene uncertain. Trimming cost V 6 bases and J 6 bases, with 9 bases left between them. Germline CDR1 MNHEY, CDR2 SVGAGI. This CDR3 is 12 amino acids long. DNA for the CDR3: TGTGCCAGCAGCCAAAATTCTCAGCCCCAGCATTTT. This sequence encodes CASSQNSQPQHF.

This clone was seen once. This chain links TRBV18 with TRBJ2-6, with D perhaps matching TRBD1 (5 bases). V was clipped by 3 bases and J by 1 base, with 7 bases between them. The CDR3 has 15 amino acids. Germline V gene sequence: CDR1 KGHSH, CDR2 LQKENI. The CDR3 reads CASSPQGSGANVLTF. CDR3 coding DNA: TGTGCCAGCTCACCCCAGGGTTCTGGGGCCAACGTCCTGACTTTC.

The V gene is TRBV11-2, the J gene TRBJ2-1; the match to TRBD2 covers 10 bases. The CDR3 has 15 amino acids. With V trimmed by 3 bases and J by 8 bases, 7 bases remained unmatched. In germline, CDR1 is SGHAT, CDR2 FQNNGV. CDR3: CASSFRAGGIDEQFF. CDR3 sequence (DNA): TGTGCCAGCAGCTTCCGAGCGGGGGGGATCGATGAGCAGTTCTTC.

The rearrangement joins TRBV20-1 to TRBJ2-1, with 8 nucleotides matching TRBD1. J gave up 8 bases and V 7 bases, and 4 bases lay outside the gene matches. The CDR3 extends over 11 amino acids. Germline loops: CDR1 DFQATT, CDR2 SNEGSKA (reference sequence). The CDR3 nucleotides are TGCAGTGTCGACAGGGGCTATGAGCAGTTCTTC. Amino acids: CSVDRGYEQFF.

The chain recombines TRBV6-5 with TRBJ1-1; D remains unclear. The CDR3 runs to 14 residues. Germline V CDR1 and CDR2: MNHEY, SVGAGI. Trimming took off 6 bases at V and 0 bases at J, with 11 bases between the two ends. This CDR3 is CASRSMQMNTEAFF. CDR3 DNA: TGTGCCAGCAGGTCGATGCAGATGAACACTGAAGCTTTCTTT.